This T cell receptor (beta chain) was retrieved from a study of T cell changes during pregnancy in multiple sclerosis. Sequencing was performed with immunoSEQ multiplex PCR; in TCRdb, only in-frame clones are kept and a portion is missing. The data hold under 50,000 clones, with about 92% observed a single time. The source material was CD8+ T cells from peripheral blood mononuclear cells, sampled in the third trimester of pregnancy. The TCR was taken from a female donor with multiple sclerosis, enrolled in a pregnancy study.

In DNA form, the CDR3 reads TGTGCCAGCAGTACAGGGGGCTTAGGGACTGAAGCTTTCTTT. It is translated as CASSTGGLGTEAFF. The chain couples TRBV28 to TRBJ1-1; 9 nucleotides align to TRBD1. Per the germline V gene, CDR1 is MDHEN and CDR2 is SYDVKM. V lost 5 bases and J lost 5; bases outside the gene matches: 6. This CDR3 is 14 amino acids long.